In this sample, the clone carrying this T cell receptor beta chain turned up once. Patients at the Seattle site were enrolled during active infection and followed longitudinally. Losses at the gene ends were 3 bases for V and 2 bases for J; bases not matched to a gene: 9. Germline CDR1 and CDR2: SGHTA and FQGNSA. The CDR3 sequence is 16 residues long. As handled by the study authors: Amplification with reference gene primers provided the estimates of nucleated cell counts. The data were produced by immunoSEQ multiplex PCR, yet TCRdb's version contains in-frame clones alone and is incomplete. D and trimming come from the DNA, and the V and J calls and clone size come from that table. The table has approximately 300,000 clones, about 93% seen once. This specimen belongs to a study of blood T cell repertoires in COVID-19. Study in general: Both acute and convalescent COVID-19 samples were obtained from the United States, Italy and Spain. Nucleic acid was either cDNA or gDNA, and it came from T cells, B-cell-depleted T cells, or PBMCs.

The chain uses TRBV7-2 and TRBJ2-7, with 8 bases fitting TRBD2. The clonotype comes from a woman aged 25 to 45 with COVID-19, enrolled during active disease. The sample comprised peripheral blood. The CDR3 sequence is CASSFPLGAGAYEQYF. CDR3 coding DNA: TGTGCCAGCAGCTTCCCCCTCGGAGCGGGAGCCTACGAGCAGTACTTC.